This T cell receptor beta chain was sequenced for a study of T cell changes during pregnancy in multiple sclerosis. The CDR3 is made up of 16 amino acids. CDR1 MNHNS and CDR2 SASEGT come from the germline V gene. The J segment lost 5 bases and the V segment lost 1 base, leaving 8 bases of the junction unmatched. TCRdb's table, derived via immunoSEQ multiplex PCR, lists solely in-frame clones and lacks some. Among some 38,000 clones listed, 91% were seen once. The clonotype was recovered from a female donor with multiple sclerosis, enrolled in a pregnancy study. The chain joins TRBV6-1 to TRBJ2-5, with 9 nucleotides matching TRBD2. The material was CD8+ T cells from peripheral blood mononuclear cells, obtained after pregnancy. CDR3 sequence reads: CASSEVGGGAWETQYF. CDR3 DNA sequence: TGTGCCAGCAGTGAAGTAGGCGGGGGGGCCTGGGAGACCCAGTACTTC.